The next 8 T cell receptor beta chains were all read from a single sample in a study of cytotoxic CD8 clonotypes in ibrutinib-treated CLL. This table comes from immunoSEQ multiplex PCR, and its TCRdb copy is limited to in-frame clones, with some not included. Of fewer than 80,000 clones listed, less than 75% are singletons. Sample: PBMCs, taken after 12 months of ibrutinib treatment. The receptors were gathered from a human donor with chronic lymphocytic leukemia.

The chain combines TRBV30 with TRBJ2-1, with TRBD2 matching over 14 bases. J lost 14 bases, V lost 1 base, and 13 bases had no gene match. CDR3 length: 16 amino acids. Germline CDR1 GTSNPN, CDR2 SVGIG (reference sequence). DNA for the CDR3: TGTGCCTGGAGTGGCGGGACTAGCGGGAGCAGGGGTGGTAAGTTCTTC. As protein: CAWSGGTSGSRGGKFF.

This sequence joins TRBV2 and TRBJ1-1; D not certain. Trimming took 7 bases from V and 1 from J, leaving 10 bases between them. CDR1 and CDR2 (germline): SNHLY, FYNNEI. The CDR3 extends over 13 amino acids. CDR3 nucleotides: TGTGCCAGCACATCTAGGACGAACACTGAAGCTTTCTTT. It yields the protein CASTSRTNTEAFF. Looking up the rest from reference TRBV2 and TRBJ1-1 gives the full variable domain: EPEVTQTPSHQVTQMGQEVILRCVPISNHLYFYWYRQILGQKVEFLVSFYNNEISEKSEIFDDQFSVERPDGSNFTLKIRSTKLEDSAMYFCASTSRTNTEAFFGQGTRLTVV.

This clone was seen many times. The chain links TRBV6-6 to TRBJ1-5, with no clear D. The germline gives CDR1 MNHNY, CDR2 SVGAGI (reference sequence). The CDR3 length is 15 residues. With 2 bases removed from V and 4 bases from J, the gap between germline ends came to 12 bases. CDR3 region: CASSYPGEGNQPQHF. CDR3 DNA: TGTGCCAGCAGTTACCCCGGGGAAGGAAATCAGCCCCAGCATTTT.

This clone was detected ten times or more. V is TRBV27 and J is TRBJ2-7; D might be TRBD2 (5 bases). V was trimmed by 2 bases and J by 6 bases, leaving 11 bases between them. In germline, CDR1 is MNHEY, CDR2 SMNVEV (reference sequence). The CDR3 spans 13 residues. The CDR3 DNA follows: TGTGCCAGCAGTTTAAGTTTCCGGGGCGAGCAGTACTTC. Amino acids: CASSLSFRGEQYF.

This clone occurred many times. The CDR3 loop reads CAIIRTSGPNTGELFF. The DNA for the CDR3 is TGTGCCATCATACGGACTAGCGGCCCTAACACCGGGGAGCTGTTTTTT. This chain links TRBV10-3 with TRBJ2-2; 10 nucleotides match TRBD2. The CDR3 has 16 amino acids. The V gene end was trimmed by 7 bases and the J gene end by 2 bases; junction bases not matched to a gene: 7. Germline V gives CDR1 ENHRY, CDR2 SYGVKD.

The J gene is TRBJ1-6, the V gene TRBV5-1, with 9 bases aligning to TRBD1. The junction had 8 bases not matched to a gene; V was cut back by 4 bases and J by 9 bases. The CDR3 covers 15 residues. In germline, CDR1 is SGHRS, CDR2 YFSETQ. In DNA, the CDR3 is TGCGCCAGCAGCAGAGACAGGGGGAGGAGTTCACCCCTCCACTTT. Translation gives CASSRDRGRSSPLHF.

The genes are TRBV10-3 and TRBJ2-1, with 14 nucleotides matching TRBD2. Unmatched junction bases numbered 14, after V lost 10 bases and J lost 6 bases. The CDR3 contains 17 residues. CDR1 and CDR2 (germline): ENHRY, SYGVKD. Written as DNA, the CDR3 is TGTGCCACCAGACTAGCGGGAGGGCGTAAAGGGGGCAATGAGCAGTTCTTC. Amino acids: CATRLAGGRKGGNEQFF.

The rearrangement uses TRBV9 and TRBJ1-2; D call uncertain. The CDR3 is 13 residues long. In germline, CDR1 is SGDLS, CDR2 YYNGEE. Trimming removed 4 bases at V and 5 bases at J, with 12 bases between. This CDR3 reads CASSPQAGYGYTF. The CDR3, as DNA: TGTGCCAGCAGCCCCCAGGCAGGTTATGGCTACACCTTC. The full variable domain, with the rest looked up from reference TRBV9 and TRBJ1-2, is DSGVTQTPKHLITATGQRVTLRCSPRSGDLSVYWYQQSLDQGLQFLIQYYNGEERAKGNILERFSAQQFPDLHSELNLSSLELGDSALYFCASSPQAGYGYTFGSGTRLTVV.